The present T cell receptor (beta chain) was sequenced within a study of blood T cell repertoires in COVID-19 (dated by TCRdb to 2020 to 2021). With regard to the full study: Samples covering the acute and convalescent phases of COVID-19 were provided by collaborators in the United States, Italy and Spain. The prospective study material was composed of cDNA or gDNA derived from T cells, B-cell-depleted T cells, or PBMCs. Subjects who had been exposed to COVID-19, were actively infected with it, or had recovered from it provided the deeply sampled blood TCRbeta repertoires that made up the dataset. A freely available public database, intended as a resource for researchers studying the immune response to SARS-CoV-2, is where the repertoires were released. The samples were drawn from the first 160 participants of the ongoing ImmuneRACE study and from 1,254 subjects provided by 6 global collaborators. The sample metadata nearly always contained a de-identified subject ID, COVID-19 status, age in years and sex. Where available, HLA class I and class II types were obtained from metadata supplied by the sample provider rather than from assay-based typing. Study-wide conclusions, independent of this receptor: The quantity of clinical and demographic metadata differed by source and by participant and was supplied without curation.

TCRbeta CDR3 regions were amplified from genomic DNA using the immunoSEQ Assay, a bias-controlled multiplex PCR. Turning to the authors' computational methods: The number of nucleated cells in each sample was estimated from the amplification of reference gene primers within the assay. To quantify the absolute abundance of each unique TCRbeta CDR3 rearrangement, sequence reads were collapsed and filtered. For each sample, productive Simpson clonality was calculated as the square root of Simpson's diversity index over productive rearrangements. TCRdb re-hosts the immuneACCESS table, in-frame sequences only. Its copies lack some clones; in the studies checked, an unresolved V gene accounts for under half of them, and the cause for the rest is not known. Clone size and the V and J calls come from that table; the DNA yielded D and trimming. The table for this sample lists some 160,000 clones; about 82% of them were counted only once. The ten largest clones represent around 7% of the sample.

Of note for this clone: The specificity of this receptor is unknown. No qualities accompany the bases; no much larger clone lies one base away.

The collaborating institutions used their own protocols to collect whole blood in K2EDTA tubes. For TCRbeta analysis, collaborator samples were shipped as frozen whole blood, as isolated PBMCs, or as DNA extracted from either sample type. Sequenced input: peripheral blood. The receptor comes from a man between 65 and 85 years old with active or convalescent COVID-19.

The CDR3: CASSPEGAGEKLFF. The DNA sequence is as follows: TGCGCCAGCAGCCCGGAGGGGGCCGGGGAAAAACTGTTTTTT. The V gene is TRBV5-1 and the J gene is TRBJ1-4, with TRBD1 matching 7 junction bases. The germline V gene supplies CDR1 SGHRS and CDR2 YFSETQ. Counted from cysteine to phenylalanine, this CDR3 has 14 amino acids. This entry keeps only the CDR3 DNA: 42 bases, framed from base 1. Germline trimming amounts to 4 bases on V and 8 bases on J, with 8 as the count of junction bases outside the gene matches.